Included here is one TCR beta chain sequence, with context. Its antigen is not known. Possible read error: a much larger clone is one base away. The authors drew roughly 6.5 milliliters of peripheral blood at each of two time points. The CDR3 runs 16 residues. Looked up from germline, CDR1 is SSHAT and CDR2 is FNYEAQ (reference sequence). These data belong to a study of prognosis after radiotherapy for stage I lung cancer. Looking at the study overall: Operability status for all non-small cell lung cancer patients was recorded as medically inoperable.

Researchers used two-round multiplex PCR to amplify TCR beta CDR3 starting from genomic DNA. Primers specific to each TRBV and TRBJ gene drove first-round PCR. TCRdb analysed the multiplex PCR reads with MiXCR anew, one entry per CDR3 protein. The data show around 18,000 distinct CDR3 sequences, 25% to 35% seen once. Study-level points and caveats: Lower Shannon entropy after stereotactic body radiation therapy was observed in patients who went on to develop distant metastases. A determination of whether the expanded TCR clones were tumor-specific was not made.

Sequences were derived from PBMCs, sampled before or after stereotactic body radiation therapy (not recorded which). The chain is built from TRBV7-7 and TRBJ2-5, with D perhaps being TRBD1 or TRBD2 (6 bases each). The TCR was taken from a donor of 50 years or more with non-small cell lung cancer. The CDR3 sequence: CASSLEIRGQKETKYF. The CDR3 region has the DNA TGTGCTAGCAGCTTAGAGATTCGGGGGCAGAAAGAGACCAAGTACTTC.